This TCR beta chain stems from a study of cytomegalovirus exposure and HLA in healthy donors. Regarding this clone: Its antigen is not identified.

General observations from the study: As a later analysis revealed, most CMV-associated TCR beta chains appeared HLA-restricted. Later, an analysis showed that TCR beta chains associated with HLA were more clonally expanded than others that were equally common.

Use of 60 Vbeta and 13 Jbeta primers characterized the PCR. The protocol was immunoSEQ multiplex PCR, while the TCRdb copy is restricted to in-frame clones and leaves out a portion. Among some 60,000 clones listed, roughly four fifths were seen once. The length of the CDR3 is 19 residues. The chain uses TRBV21-1 and TRBJ2-2; TRBD2 was called by the table and not checked on the DNA. TRBV21-1 is a known pseudogene. This receptor was taken from a man aged 40-55 years in good health and CMV-seronegative. The specimen sequenced was PBMCs. CDR3 loop: CASSLKGTSGLGNTGELFF. The CDR3 DNA follows: TGTGCCAGCAGCCTCAAAGGGACTAGCGGGCTGGGTAACACCGGGGAGCTGTTTTTT.